This T cell receptor (beta chain) was recorded in a study of OX40 agonist ivuxolimab in advanced cancers. The protocol was immunoSEQ multiplex PCR, while the TCRdb copy is restricted to in-frame clones and leaves out a portion. The table records about 35,000 clones, 74% of them present only once. Germline CDR1 SQVTM, CDR2 ANQGSEA. This CDR3 region has 15 residues. The J segment lost 7 bases and the V segment lost 5 bases, leaving 16 bases of the junction unmatched. Patients had blood sampled at baseline and again on cycle 4 day 1 and cycle 7 day 1. The chain combines TRBV29-1 with TRBJ1-2; 7 positions agree with TRBD1. Source: CD4+ or CD8+ T cells sorted from blood, taken in a trial of the OX40 agonist ivuxolimab. The receptor comes from an adult with an advanced solid tumor such as melanoma, head and neck, liver or kidney cancer. CDR3 loop: CSVFGGGTESGGYTF. In DNA form, the CDR3 reads TGCAGCGTTTTTGGGGGCGGGACAGAGTCCGGTGGCTACACCTTC.